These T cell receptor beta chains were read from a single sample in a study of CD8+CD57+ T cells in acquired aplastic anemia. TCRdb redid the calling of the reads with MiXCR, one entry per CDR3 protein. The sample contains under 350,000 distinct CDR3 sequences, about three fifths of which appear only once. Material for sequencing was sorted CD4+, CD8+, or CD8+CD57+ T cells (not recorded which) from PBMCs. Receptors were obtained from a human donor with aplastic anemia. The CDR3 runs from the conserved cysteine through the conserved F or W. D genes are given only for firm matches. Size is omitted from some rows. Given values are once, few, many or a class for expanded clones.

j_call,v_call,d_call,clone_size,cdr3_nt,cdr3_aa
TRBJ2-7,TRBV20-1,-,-,TGCAGTGCTAGAGAGGGGGTTCTCTACGAGCAGTACTTC,CSAREGVLYEQYF
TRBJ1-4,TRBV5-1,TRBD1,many,TGCGCCAGCAGCTTGGCCGGGACAGAAAATGAAAAACTGTTTTTT,CASSLAGTENEKLFF
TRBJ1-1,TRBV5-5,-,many,TGTGCCAGCAGCTTGGTGGTCAGGGGCGGTACTGAAGCTTTCTTT,CASSLVVRGGTEAFF
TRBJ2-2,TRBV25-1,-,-,TGTGCCAGCAGTGATACAGGGCAGGGTGTTTTCAACGGGGAGCTGTTTTTT,CASSDTGQGVFNGELFF
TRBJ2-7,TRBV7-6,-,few,TGTGCCAGCAGCTTCAGGCTAGGCTCTTTCCACGAGCAGTACTTC,CASSFRLGSFHEQYF
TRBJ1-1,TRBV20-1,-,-,TGCAGTGCTAGCAGGAACACTGAAGCTTTCTTT,CSASRNTEAFF
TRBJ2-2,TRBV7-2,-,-,TGTGCCAGCAGCGCCCCGACTAGACGGGTCACCGGGGAGCTGTTTTTT,CASSAPTRRVTGELFF
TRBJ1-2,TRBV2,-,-,TGTGCCAGCAGCCCCCCACCGCCTGATGACAGGTCCTATGGCTACGCCTTC,CASSPPPPDDRSYGYAF
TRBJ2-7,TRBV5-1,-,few,TGCGCCAGCAGCCGAGAGCCCTACGAGCAGTACTTC,CASSREPYEQYF
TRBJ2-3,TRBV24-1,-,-,TGTGCCACCAGTTCGGCCACAGATACGCAGTATTTT,CATSSATDTQYF
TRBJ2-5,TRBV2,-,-,TGTGCCAGCAGAGCAGGGGACGGGTGGGGGCAAGAGACCCAGTACTTC,CASRAGDGWGQETQYF
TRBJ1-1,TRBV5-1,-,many,TGCGCCAGCAGATCAGGACGGGGGAACACTGAAGCTTTCTTT,CASRSGRGNTEAFF
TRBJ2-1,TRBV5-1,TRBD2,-,TGCGCCAGCAGCTCGACTAGCGGGTTATCGGGCAATGAGCAGTTCTTC,CASSSTSGLSGNEQFF
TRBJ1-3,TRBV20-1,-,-,TGCAGTGCTAGAGAAGTCTCTGGAAACACCATATATTTT,CSAREVSGNTIYF
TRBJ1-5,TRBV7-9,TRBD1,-,TGTGCCAGCAGCTTAGACCGACAGGGTGGTACGCAGCATTTT,CASSLDRQGGTQHF
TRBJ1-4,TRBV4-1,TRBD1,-,TGCGCCAGCAGGGGACAGGGGGGTCCTAATGAAAAACTGTTTTTT,CASRGQGGPNEKLFF
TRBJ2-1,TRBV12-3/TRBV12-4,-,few,TGTGCCAGCATAATGGGGATAACCTACAATGAGCAGTTCTTC,CASIMGITYNEQFF